The entry that follows covers one TCR beta chain sequence. The table came from immunoSEQ multiplex PCR; TCRdb's copy has only in-frame clones and leaves some out. This table has 60,000 to 75,000 clones, over 65% appearing once. The sample originates from a study of pediatric ulcerative colitis. The length of the CDR3 is 15 residues. V was shortened by 6 bases and J by 4 bases, with 16 bases between the two germline ends. CDR1 MNHEY and CDR2 SVGAGI come from the germline V gene. The chain couples TRBV6-5 to TRBJ2-1; a weak D match, TRBD2 (7 bases). The sequence was obtained from a boy under 18 with moderate ulcerative colitis. The sequencing sample was made of blood. Here the CDR3 DNA reads TGTGCCAGCAGGCCGGGACGGGGGGCTTACAATGAGCAGTTCTTC. Translation gives CASRPGRGAYNEQFF.